This T cell receptor beta chain derives from a study of post-analysis software for immune sequencing data. Across the whole study: Both relapsing-remitting and secondary progressive multiple sclerosis featured among the disease courses, as did progressive-relapsing multiple sclerosis. Findings and limits, study-wide: Five or six TRBV segments, including TRBV5-6, TRBV5-1 and TRBV20-1, were more frequent in patients than controls. With F measure, samples from one preparation batch clustered together strongly.

As to this clonotype: The antigen is undetermined.

The CDR3 has 12 residues. The germline gives CDR1 MNHNY, CDR2 SVGAGI (reference sequence). Trimming left V 4 bases short and J 4 bases short, with 8 bases between. The TCR beta cDNA libraries contained unique molecular identifiers. The source material, about 0.9 to 11 million T cells, gave rise to 510,000 or so cDNA molecules. TCRdb called the PCR reads again in MiXCR, with one record for every CDR3 protein. The sample lists about 400,000 distinct CDR3 sequences, roughly 30% occurring once. Input material: blood. The clonotype comes from a girl between 5 and 17 years old with multiple sclerosis. This chain joins TRBV6-6 and TRBJ2-7, with D hard to call. As DNA, the CDR3 is TGTGCCAGCAGTTCGGACGGATACGAGCAGTACTTC. It codes for CASSSDGYEQYF.